The present entry profiles one T cell receptor (beta chain) with its context. The entry originates in a study of blood T cell repertoires in COVID-19. In the study overall: Donors in the United States, Italy and Spain gave samples during acute or convalescent COVID-19. In each case, the material was cDNA or gDNA derived from T cells, B-cell-depleted T cells, or PBMCs.

Clones were read by immunoSEQ multiplex PCR, and TCRdb kept only the in-frame ones, dropping some. The sample yields roughly 24,000 clones, around 90% seen once. Trimming cost V 1 base and J 3 bases, with 21 bases left between them. Per the germline V gene, CDR1 is SEHNR and CDR2 is FQNEAQ (reference sequence). The CDR3 loop spans 18 amino acids. Followed over time, Seattle patients had been enrolled while infection was active. What was sequenced was peripheral blood. V is TRBV7-9 and J is TRBJ1-2; unclear D gene. This receptor was obtained from a man aged 70-80 years with COVID-19, enrolled during active disease. The CDR3 protein is CASSLDSSWAVEYYGYTF. In DNA, the CDR3 is TGTGCCAGCAGCTTAGATTCGTCCTGGGCCGTCGAGTACTATGGCTACACCTTC.